The 9 T cell receptor beta chains given below trace back to one sample, sequenced in a study of shared clonotypes between healthy human individuals. Libraries were prepared by immunoSEQ multiplex PCR; TCRdb keeps only in-frame clonotypes and omits some of them. The table includes about 980,000 clones, around 80% detected once. Material for sequencing was memory CD4+ T cells sorted from blood. Subset defined: CD45RA-negative fraction. The receptors were gathered from a man between 18 and 29 years old in good health.

The genes are TRBV6-5 and TRBJ2-1, with D unresolved. This CDR3 is built from 11 residues. Germline V CDR1 and CDR2: MNHEY, SVGAGI. V lost 2 bases and J 7 bases, leaving 3 bases between the germline ends. CDR3 protein: CASSYENEQFF. Here the CDR3 DNA reads TGTGCCAGCAGTTACGAAAATGAGCAGTTCTTC.

This clone was picked up a small number of times. CDR3 protein: CASSPSRGVTDTQYF. The CDR3 region has the DNA TGTGCCAGCAGCCCATCGAGGGGGGTCACAGATACGCAGTATTTT. The rearrangement joins TRBV11-2 to TRBJ2-3; D tentatively fits TRBD1 or TRBD2 (6 bases each). CDR3 length: 15 amino acids. Per the germline V gene, CDR1 is SGHAT and CDR2 is FQNNGV. V was trimmed by 5 bases and J by 2 bases, leaving 14 bases between them.

The chain recombines TRBV11-2 with TRBJ2-3; D might be TRBD2 (5 bases). Trimming pared 3 bases from V and 6 bases from J, leaving 16 bases between. This CDR3 contains 15 residues. CDR1 and CDR2 (germline): SGHAT, FQNNGV. This CDR3 is CASSFNPGSGDTQYF. The CDR3 coding sequence is TGTGCCAGCAGCTTCAATCCGGGAAGTGGGGATACGCAGTATTTT.

V and J are TRBV12-5 and TRBJ2-7, with 8 bases identical to TRBD2. The J segment lost 3 bases and the V segment lost 3 bases, leaving 4 bases of the junction unmatched. There are 14 residues in the CDR3. Germline values: CDR1 LGHNT, CDR2 FRNRAP. CDR3 amino acids: CASGLSGSNYEQYF. In DNA, the CDR3 is TGTGCTAGTGGTTTAAGCGGGAGTAACTACGAGCAGTACTTC.

V usage is TRBV10-2 and J usage is TRBJ2-1; 8 positions agree with TRBD1. CDR1 and CDR2 from the germline V gene are WSHSY and SAAADI. The trim removed 5 bases at V and 6 bases at J, leaving 6 bases unmatched. The CDR3 is made up of 14 amino acids. The CDR3 loop is CASSWAGGTNEQFF. The CDR3 bases are TGCGCCAGCAGTTGGGCAGGGGGCACCAATGAGCAGTTCTTC.

The chain joins TRBV13 to TRBJ2-7; 7 bases are a match to TRBD2. Looked up from germline, CDR1 is PRHDT and CDR2 is FYEKMQ (reference sequence). This CDR3 is 17 amino acids long. Germline trimming cut 0 bases from V and 1 base from J; bases unmatched to any gene: 9. This CDR3 reads CASSLGLTREMSYEQYF. For the CDR3, the DNA is TGTGCCAGCAGCTTAGGCCTTACGCGGGAGATGTCCTACGAGCAGTACTTC.

This clone was seen more than once but under ten times. The rearrangement joins TRBV30 to TRBJ2-2, with D unclear. The CDR3 length is 13 residues. Germline loops: CDR1 GTSNPN, CDR2 SVGIG (reference sequence). Trimming took off 4 bases at V and 6 bases at J, with 12 bases between the two ends. Here the CDR3 reads CAWTQRTSGELFF. CDR3 nucleotides: TGTGCCTGGACCCAGCGAACATCCGGGGAGCTGTTTTTT. The full variable domain, rest sourced from reference TRBV30 and TRBJ2-2, is SQTIHQWPATLVQPVGSPLSLECTVEGTSNPNLYWYRQAAGRGLQLLFYSVGIGQISSEVPQNLSASRPQDRQFILSSKKLLLSDSGFYLCAWTQRTSGELFFGEGSRLTVL.

This chain uses TRBV18 with TRBJ1-2; D gene unclear. This CDR3 contains 14 residues. CDR1 KGHSH and CDR2 LQKENI come from the germline V gene. The V end lost 3 bases, the J end lost 4 bases, and 12 bases lay between the germline ends. CDR3 sequence reads: CASSPRSEGYGYTF. Written as DNA, the CDR3 is TGTGCCAGCTCACCCAGATCGGAGGGCTATGGCTACACCTTC.

The rearrangement uses TRBV2 and TRBJ1-4; no clear D. Germline loops: CDR1 SNHLY, CDR2 FYNNEI. This CDR3 region has 13 residues. V lost 5 bases to trimming and J lost 8 bases, with 12 bases between them. The CDR3 spells CASSRGVGEKLFF. CDR3 nucleotide sequence: TGTGCCAGCAGTCGGGGTGTAGGAGAAAAACTGTTTTTT. The whole variable domain, filled in from reference TRBV2 and TRBJ1-4, reads EPEVTQTPSHQVTQMGQEVILRCVPISNHLYFYWYRQILGQKVEFLVSFYNNEISEKSEIFDDQFSVERPDGSNFTLKIRSTKLEDSAMYFCASSRGVGEKLFFGSGTQLSVL.